Below, one TCR beta chain is given with its context. The clone's antigen remains unknown. The record has no base qualities; no much larger clone is one base away. Genomic DNA was extracted from sorted cells for sequencing of the TCRbeta CDR3 region. TCRbeta CDR3 regions were sequenced using the immunoSEQ Assay. TCRdb carries this immuneACCESS record with in-frame sequences only. Its versions omit some clonotypes, under half of them owing to an unresolved V gene in the studies checked, with the rest unexplained. This sample comprises around 86,000 clones, approximately 94% of them detected only once. The ten biggest clones cover about 13% of the sample. The data belong to a study of OX40 agonist ivuxolimab in advanced cancers. As for the study more broadly: Ivuxolimab was a fully human IgG2 agonistic monoclonal antibody targeting the costimulatory receptor OX40 (CD134). Intravenous ivuxolimab was administered to patients every 2 weeks at six dose levels: 0.01, 0.1, 0.3, 1.5, 3 and 10 mg/kg. Among the approximately 50 dose-escalation patients, about 19 had hepatocellular carcinoma, around 15 melanoma, 9 renal cell carcinoma and 9 head and neck cancer. In the dose-escalation cohort, 82.7% of patients were male, and the mean age was around 60 years, with a range of roughly 20 to 85. Prior anti-PD-1, anti-PD-L1 or anti-CTLA-4 therapy was permitted, and approximately 41% of dose-escalation patients had received checkpoint inhibitors. Partial responses were achieved by three dose-escalation patients, of whom one had hepatocellular carcinoma and two had cutaneous melanoma. Peripheral TCRbeta sequencing was intended to test whether TCR sequence diversity was altered and clonal T-cell expansion was caused by ivuxolimab. The paper reports the monotherapy dose-escalation portion (N of about 50 patients) of the phase I ivuxolimab trial. What the authors observed across the whole study: On average, CD8+ T cells showed more expanded clones than CD4+ T cells after ivuxolimab. Low levels of normalized T-cell clonal expansion were also shown by some nonresponding patients. In partial responders in the 0.1-3.0 mg/kg groups, normalized peripheral clonal expansion was found to be among the lowest, especially among CD8+ T cells. Clonal expansion of both CD4+ and CD8+ blood T cells was observed from baseline to week 6 at doses 0.1 to 3.0 mg/kg. The antigen specificity of the clonally expanded peripheral T cells was not determined.

From the germline V gene, CDR1 is LGHNA and CDR2 is YSLEER. Deletion took 0 bases off V and 2 bases off J, with a span of 14 bases between the germline ends. The CDR3 goes from the cysteine to the phenylalanine over 16 residues. Of all the DNA, just the CDR3 is kept, 48 bases in frame from base 1. Patients with autoimmune disease history or receiving systemic immunosuppression were excluded from the trial. Peripheral blood for TCR sequencing was collected from all dose cohorts at baseline, on cycle 4 day 1, and on cycle 7 day 1. Samples came from an open-label, multicenter, first-in-human phase I dose-escalation trial of ivuxolimab. Adults with locally advanced or metastatic melanoma, renal cell, hepatocellular, or head and neck squamous cell carcinoma were enrolled in the trial. Before TCR sequencing, CD4+ T cells and CD8+ T cells were sorted from peripheral blood as separate populations.

The rearranged segments are TRBV4-3 and TRBJ2-7; no confident D gene assignment can be made. The sequencing used CD4+ or CD8+ T cells sorted from blood, collected in a trial of the OX40 agonist ivuxolimab. The clonotype was recovered from an adult with an advanced solid tumor such as melanoma, head and neck, liver or kidney cancer. The DNA sequence is as follows: TGCGCCAGCAGCCAAGATATGCCCCCGGGCCCCTACGAGCAGTACTTC. This is translated as CASSQDMPPGPYEQYF.